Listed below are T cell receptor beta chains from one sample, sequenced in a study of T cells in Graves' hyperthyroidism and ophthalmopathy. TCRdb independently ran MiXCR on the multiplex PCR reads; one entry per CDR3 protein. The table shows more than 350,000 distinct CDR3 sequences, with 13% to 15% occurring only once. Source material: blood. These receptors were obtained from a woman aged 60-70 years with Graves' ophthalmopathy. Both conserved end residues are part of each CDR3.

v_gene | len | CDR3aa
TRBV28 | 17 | CASSPSGLAGGSYEQYF
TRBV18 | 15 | CASSPNGRSGGEQFF
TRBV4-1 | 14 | CASSQAYPPHEQYF
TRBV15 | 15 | CATSRDRLNTGELFF
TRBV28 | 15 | CASSSLAGTAHTQYF
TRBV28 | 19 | CASSLLGQTSGRAGYEQYF
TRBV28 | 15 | CASSHTRDRGYEQYF
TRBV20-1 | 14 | CSARARTSGETQYF
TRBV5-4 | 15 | CASSLVGQHTDTQYF
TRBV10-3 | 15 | CAISDGGTDQPKQYF
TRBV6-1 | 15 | CASTRGGQGNSPLHF
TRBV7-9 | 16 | CASSLPRAGVADTQYF
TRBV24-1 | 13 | CATSEQGDYGYTF
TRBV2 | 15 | CASAGQGLSGTTIYF
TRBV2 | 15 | CASRATSGIYNEQFF
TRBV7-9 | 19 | CASSTTSGTTGLAGTEQFF
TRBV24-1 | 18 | CATSEPGTSGRADNEQFF
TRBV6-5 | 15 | CASSYSVGIQETQYF
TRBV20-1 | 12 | CSVSVRDYGYTF
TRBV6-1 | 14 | CASSPPGQGHEQYF
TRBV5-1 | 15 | CASSLASDTPYEQYF
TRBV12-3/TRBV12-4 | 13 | CASSSLSFYEQYF
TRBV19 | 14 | CASSRTGWQETQYF
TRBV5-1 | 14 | CASSLDTGPYEQYF
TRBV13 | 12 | CASSLSVGELFF
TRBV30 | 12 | CAWTDVSYEQYF
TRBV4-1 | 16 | CASSQVSSGRGETQYF
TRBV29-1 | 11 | CSGDGGGEQYF
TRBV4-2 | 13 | CASSQSLGYEQFF
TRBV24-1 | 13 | CATSDDYQETQYF
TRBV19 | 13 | CASTRAQGETQYF
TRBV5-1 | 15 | CASSSPGQAPYEQYF
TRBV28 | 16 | CASSSPVPTGANVLTF
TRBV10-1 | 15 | CASSRYAGASDTQYF
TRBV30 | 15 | CAWSSGPISGNTIYF
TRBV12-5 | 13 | CASGTPGDTEAFF
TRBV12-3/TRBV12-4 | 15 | CASSGRQGWSETQYF
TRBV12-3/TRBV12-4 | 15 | CASSSLGGVAGELFF
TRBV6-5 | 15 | CASSYRGAANEKLFF
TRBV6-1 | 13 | CASVFSGRLEQYF
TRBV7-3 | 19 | CASSPRGLGGDRAAGELFF
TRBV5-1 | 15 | CASSQQKYSYNEQFF
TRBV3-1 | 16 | CASSRGTGGRYNEQFF
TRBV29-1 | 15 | CSVTTALGAKNIQYF
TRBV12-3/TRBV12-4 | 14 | CAVTRGRGTDTQYF
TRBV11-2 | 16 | CASRPIAGRAYNEQFF
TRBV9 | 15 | CASSVDFGYNSPLHF
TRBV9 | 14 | CASSPSDRVYEQYF
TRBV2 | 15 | CAIQQGYSVNTEAFF
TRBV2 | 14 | CASLNDRAGNTIYF
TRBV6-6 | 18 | CASSYGRRGASSGNTIYF
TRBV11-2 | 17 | CASSLYSGTSDPNEQFF